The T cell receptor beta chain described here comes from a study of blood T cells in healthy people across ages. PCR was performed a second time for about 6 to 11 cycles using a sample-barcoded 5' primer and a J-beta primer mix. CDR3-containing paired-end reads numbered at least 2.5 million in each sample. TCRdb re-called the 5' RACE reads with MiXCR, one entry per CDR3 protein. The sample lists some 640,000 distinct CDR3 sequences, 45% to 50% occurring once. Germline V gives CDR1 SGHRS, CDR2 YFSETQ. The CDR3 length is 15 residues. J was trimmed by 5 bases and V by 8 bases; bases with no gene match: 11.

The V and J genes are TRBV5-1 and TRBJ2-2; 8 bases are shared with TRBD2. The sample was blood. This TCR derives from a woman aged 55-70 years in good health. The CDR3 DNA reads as TGCGCCAGTCAGAGCGGGGGTAATCCTACCGGGGAGCTGTTTTTT. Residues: CASQSGGNPTGELFF.